This T cell receptor beta chain was retrieved from a study of vaccination and CD4 T cells after COVID-19. This clonotype was picked up one time. Its antigen is unidentified. Stated treatment: roughly 11-day PBMC culture with coronavirus spike peptide pools or control peptides (ViraFEST assay). Days 3 and 7 were when half the medium was replaced with fresh IL-2 medium. Cultured CD4+ T cell DNA underwent sequencing with the Oncomine TCR Beta short-read assay. It was from cultured CD4+ T cells that genomic DNA was extracted. TCRdb independently ran MiXCR on the PCR reads; one entry per CDR3 protein. The sample records about 27,000 distinct CDR3 sequences, 62% being singletons. The V gene's germline CDR1 is MNHNS and CDR2 SASEGT. The V end lost 0 bases, the J end lost 7 bases, and 12 bases lay between the germline ends. The CDR3 sequence is 15 residues long.

The source material was CD4+ T cells from blood, cultured in vitro, sampled after SARS-CoV-2 vaccination. The rearrangement links TRBV6-1 to TRBJ1-4; possibly TRBD1 for D (5 bases). The source of this sequence is a human donor who received a COVID-19 vaccine. The CDR3 bases are TGTGCCAGCAGTGAAGCAGTAGGCGGGGGTGAAAAACTGTTTTTT. Its protein product is CASSEAVGGGEKLFF.